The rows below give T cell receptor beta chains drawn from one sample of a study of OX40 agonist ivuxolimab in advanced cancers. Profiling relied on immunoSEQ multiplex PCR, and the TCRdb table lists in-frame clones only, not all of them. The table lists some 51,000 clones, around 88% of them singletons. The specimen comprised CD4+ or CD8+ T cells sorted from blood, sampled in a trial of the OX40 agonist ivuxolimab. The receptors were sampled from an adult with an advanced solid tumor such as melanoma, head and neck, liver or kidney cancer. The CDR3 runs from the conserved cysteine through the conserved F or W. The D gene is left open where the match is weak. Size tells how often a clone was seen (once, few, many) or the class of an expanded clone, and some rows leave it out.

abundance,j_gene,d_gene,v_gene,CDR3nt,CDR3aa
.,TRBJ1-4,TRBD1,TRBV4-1,TGCGCCAGCAGCCAACTACAGGGGATAGGTGAAAAACTGTTTTTT,CASSQLQGIGEKLFF
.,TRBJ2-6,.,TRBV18,TGTGCCAGCTCACCACCGGGTACCTCTGGGGCCAACGTCCTGACTTTC,CASSPPGTSGANVLTF
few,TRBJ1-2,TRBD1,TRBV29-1,TGCAGCGTCGAACTGGGACAGGGGGAGGGAGGCTACACCTTC,CSVELGQGEGGYTF
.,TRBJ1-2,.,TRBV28,TGTGCCAGCAGTTCGGGACACCGGGGGAATGGCTACACCTTC,CASSSGHRGNGYTF
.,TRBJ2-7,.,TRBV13,TGTGCCAGCAGCTTAATGGGGCAGGGTCTTCCTATAACCTACGAGCAGTACTTC,CASSLMGQGLPITYEQYF
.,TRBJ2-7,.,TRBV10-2,TGCGCCAGCAGCCATAGCTCCTACGAGCAGTACTTC,CASSHSSYEQYF
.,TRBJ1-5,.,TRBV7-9,TGTGCCAGCAGCGATTACAGTAGCAATCAGCCCCAGCATTTT,CASSDYSSNQPQHF
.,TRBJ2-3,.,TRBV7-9,TGTGCCAGCAGTATGACGGGACGGAGGACAGATACGCAGTATTTT,CASSMTGRRTDTQYF
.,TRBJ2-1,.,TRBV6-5,TGTGCCATAGGTGTGGTAGCGATCGGGGAGCAGTTCTTC,CAIGVVAIGEQFF
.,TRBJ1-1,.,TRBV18,TGTGCCAGCTTCACCCGGCCGGGAAAGGCAGCTTTCTTT,CASFTRPGKAAFF
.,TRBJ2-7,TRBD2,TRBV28,TGTGCCAGCAGCGATTCCATGGGAGGGATTTGGCAGTACTTC,CASSDSMGGIWQYF
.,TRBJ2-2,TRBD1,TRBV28,TGTGCCAGCAGTTTTTATATACAGGGGATCACCGGGGAGCTGTTTTTT,CASSFYIQGITGELFF
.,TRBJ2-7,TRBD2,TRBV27,TGTGCCAGCAGTAGAGAGAGGCGAACGGGAGGAACCTACGAGCAGTACTTC,CASSRERRTGGTYEQYF
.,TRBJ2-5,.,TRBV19,TGTGCCAGTAGTATAAGGCTCAACACGGGAGAGACCCAGTACTTC,CASSIRLNTGETQYF
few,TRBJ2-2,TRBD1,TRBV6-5,TGTGCCAGCCGAACAGGGGTGTCCACCGGGGAGCTGTTTTTT,CASRTGVSTGELFF
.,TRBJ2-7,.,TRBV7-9,TGTGCCAGCAGCTTTTCCCTTGAGATCCGCGAGCAGTACTTC,CASSFSLEIREQYF
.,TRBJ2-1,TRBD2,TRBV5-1,TGCGCCAGCAGCTTGGAGTTAGCGGGAGGTAACGATGAGCAGTTCTTC,CASSLELAGGNDEQFF
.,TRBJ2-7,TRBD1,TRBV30,TGTGCCTGGAGTTCCGGTCAGGGGGTCTACGAGCAGTACTTC,CAWSSGQGVYEQYF
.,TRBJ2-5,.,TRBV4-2,TGTGCCAGCAGCCAACCGCAGGGCCTTGGGGAGACCCAGTACTTC,CASSQPQGLGETQYF
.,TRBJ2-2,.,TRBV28,TGTGCCAGCAGTTTTTGGCAGCCGATAACCGGGGAGCTGTTTTTT,CASSFWQPITGELFF
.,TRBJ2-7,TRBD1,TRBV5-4,TGTGCCAGCAGCTACCGACAGGGTTCTAGCGAGCAGTACTTC,CASSYRQGSSEQYF
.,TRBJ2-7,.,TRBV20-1,TGCAGTGCTGGACTCGCCTACGAGCAGTACTTC,CSAGLAYEQYF
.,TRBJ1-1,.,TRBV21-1,TGTGCCAGCAGCAAAGTGGTCATGAACACTGAAGCTTTCTTT,CASSKVVMNTEAFF
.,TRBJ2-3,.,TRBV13,TGTGCCAGCAGCCTAGGCGGGGCTAGCCTAAGCCCGAGAGCAGATACGCAGTATTTT,CASSLGGASLSPRADTQYF
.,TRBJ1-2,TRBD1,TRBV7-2,TGTGCCAGCAGCTTAGAGCCCCGGGACAGGGGGAGGAAAGGCTACACCTTC,CASSLEPRDRGRKGYTF
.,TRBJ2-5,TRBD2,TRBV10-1,TGCGCCAGCAGTGAGTCGACTAGCCTACCTCCTTGGGAGACCCAGTACTTC,CASSESTSLPPWETQYF
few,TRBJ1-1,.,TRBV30,TGTGCCTGGAGTACAGGTTTTGCTGAAGCTTTCTTT,CAWSTGFAEAFF
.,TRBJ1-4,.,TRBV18,TGTGCCAGCTCAACTTACAGGGAGGAACTGTTTTTT,CASSTYREELFF
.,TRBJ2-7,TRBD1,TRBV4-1,TGCGCCAGCAGAGGACAGGGGAGCCACGAGCAGTACTTC,CASRGQGSHEQYF
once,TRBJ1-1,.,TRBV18,TGTGCCAGCTCACCACCGCTTGGAAAGTACACTGAAGCTTTCTTT,CASSPPLGKYTEAFF
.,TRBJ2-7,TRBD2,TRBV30,TGTGCCTGGAGTGTAGGATCGACTAGCGGGATCTACGAGCAGTACTTC,CAWSVGSTSGIYEQYF
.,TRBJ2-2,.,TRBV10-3,TGTGCCATCAACCAAAGGGAGGACAGAGAAGACACCGGGGAGCTGTTTTTT,CAINQREDREDTGELFF
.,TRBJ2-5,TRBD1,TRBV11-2,TGTGCCACCCGCAACAGGGGAGAGACCCAGTACTTC,CATRNRGETQYF
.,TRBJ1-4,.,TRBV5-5,TGTGCCAGCAGTTCAGGGTCAGCTAATGAAAAACTGTTTTTT,CASSSGSANEKLFF
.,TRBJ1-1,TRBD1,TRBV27,TGTGCCAGCAGTTTATCCAGGGGGCCGACTGAAGCTTTCTTT,CASSLSRGPTEAFF
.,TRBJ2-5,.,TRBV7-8,TGTGCCAGCAGCCGCGAAGGCGAGACCCAGTACTTC,CASSREGETQYF
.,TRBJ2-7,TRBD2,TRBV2,TGTGCCAGCAGCCCCCTGACTAGCGGGCGGGGCGAGCAGTACTTC,CASSPLTSGRGEQYF
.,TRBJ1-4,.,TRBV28,TGTGCCAGCGAACTGGGGACACGGCTCAAGAATGAAAAACTGTTTTTT,CASELGTRLKNEKLFF
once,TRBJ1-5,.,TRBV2,TGTGCCAGCAGGGGCAGGGGAGCGGGGCAGCCCCAGCATTTT,CASRGRGAGQPQHF
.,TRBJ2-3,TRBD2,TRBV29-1,TGCAGCGTTGAACTAGCGGGCACAGATACGCAGTATTTT,CSVELAGTDTQYF
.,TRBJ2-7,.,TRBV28,TGTGCCAGCAGTTTAGAGGGGCGAAGATACGAGCAGTACTTC,CASSLEGRRYEQYF
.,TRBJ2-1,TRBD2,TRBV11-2,TGTGCCAGCAGCTTAGATCGGGTAGGGACTAGCGGTGACAATGAGCAGTTCTTC,CASSLDRVGTSGDNEQFF
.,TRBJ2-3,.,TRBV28,TGTGCCAGCAGTCGACCGAAGCCAGCAACAGATACGCAGTATTTT,CASSRPKPATDTQYF
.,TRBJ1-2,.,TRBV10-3,TGTGCCATCAGTGCAGCGGCGGACAGAGACTATGGCTACACCTTC,CAISAAADRDYGYTF
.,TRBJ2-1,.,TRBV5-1,TGCGCCAGCAGCGGGGGATCGATGAACAATGAGCAGTTCTTC,CASSGGSMNNEQFF
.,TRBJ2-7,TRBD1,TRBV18,TGTGCCAGCTCACCCCCCGGGACAGGGGGCCACGAGCAGTACTTC,CASSPPGTGGHEQYF
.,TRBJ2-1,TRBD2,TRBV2,TGTGCCAGCAGTGCGATAGCGGGAGGGCTCAATGAGCAGTTCTTC,CASSAIAGGLNEQFF